This T cell receptor beta chain comes out of a study of cytomegalovirus exposure and HLA in healthy donors. As for the study in general: As released early, the data held 80 million to 90 million unique TCRs from HLA-typed donors. General study findings and limits: The study designated roughly 160 TCR beta chains cytomegalovirus-associated. Some 17,000 TCR beta sequences were associated with HLA alleles at 0.05 false discovery rate in a later analysis. It was in a later analysis that TCR association rates were seen to vary by HLA locus, highest for DRB1 and lowest for HLA-C.

CDR3 length: 13 amino acids. Per the germline V gene, CDR1 is MNHEY and CDR2 is SVGAGI. V lost 9 bases and J lost 6; bases outside the gene matches: 3. This clone turned up a few times. What it binds is not known. Vbeta (60) and Jbeta (13) primers were used in the PCR. Measured with immunoSEQ multiplex PCR; TCRdb has only the in-frame clones, and not every one. The sample lists about 180,000 clones, approximately 80% seen once, with 4.8% in the top ten. The sequence came from a man between 18 and 35 years old in good health and CMV-seronegative. The chain links TRBV6-5 to TRBJ2-1, with 12 bases matching TRBD2. Source material: PBMCs. The CDR3 nucleotides are TGTGCCAGTAGACTAGCGGGAGTCAATGAGCAGTTCTTC. Residues: CASRLAGVNEQFF.